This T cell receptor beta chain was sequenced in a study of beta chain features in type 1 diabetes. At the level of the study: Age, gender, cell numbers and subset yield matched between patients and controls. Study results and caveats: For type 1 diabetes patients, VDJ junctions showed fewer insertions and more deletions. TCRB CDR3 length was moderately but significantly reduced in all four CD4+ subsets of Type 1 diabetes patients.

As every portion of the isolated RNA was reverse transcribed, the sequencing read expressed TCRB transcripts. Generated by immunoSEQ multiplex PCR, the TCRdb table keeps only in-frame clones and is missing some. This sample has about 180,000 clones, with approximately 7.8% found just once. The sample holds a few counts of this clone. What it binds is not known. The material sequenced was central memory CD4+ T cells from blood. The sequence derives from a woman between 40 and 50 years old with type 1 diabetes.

The CDR3 sequence: CSVEDVAKGGEKLFF. CDR3 nucleotides: TGCAGCGTTGAAGATGTTGCCAAAGGCGGTGAAAAACTGTTTTTT. The chain combines TRBV29-1 with TRBJ1-4; D call uncertain. CDR1 SQVTM and CDR2 ANQGSEA come from the germline V gene. The CDR3 covers 15 residues. V was pared by 0 bases and J by 7 bases, with 15 bases between.